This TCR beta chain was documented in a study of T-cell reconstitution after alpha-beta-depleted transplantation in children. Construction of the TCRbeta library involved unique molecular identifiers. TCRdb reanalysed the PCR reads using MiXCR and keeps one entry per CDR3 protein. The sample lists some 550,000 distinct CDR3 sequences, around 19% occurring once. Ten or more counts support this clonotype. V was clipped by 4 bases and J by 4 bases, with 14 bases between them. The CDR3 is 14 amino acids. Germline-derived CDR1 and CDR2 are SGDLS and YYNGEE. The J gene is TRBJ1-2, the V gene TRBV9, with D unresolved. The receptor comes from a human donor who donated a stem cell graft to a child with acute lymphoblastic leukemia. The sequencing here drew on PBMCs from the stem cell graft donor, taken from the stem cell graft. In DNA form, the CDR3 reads TGTGCCAGCAGCCCAACGCCATTTTCCTATGGCTACACCTTC. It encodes CASSPTPFSYGYTF. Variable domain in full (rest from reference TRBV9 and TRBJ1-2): DSGVTQTPKHLITATGQRVTLRCSPRSGDLSVYWYQQSLDQGLQFLIQYYNGEERAKGNILERFSAQQFPDLHSELNLSSLELGDSALYFCASSPTPFSYGYTFGSGTRLTVV.